This is a list of T cell receptor beta chains from one sample in a study of shared clonotypes between healthy human individuals. Sequencing used immunoSEQ multiplex PCR; TCRdb keeps in-frame clones, though not all of them. The data show hundreds of thousands of clones, with around 73% seen just once and around 1.8% held by the top ten. The sample consisted of memory CD4+ T cells sorted from blood. These TCRs come from a woman between 25 and 40 years old in good health. The CDR3 runs from the conserved cysteine through the conserved F or W. Each record gives: clone size, J gene, V gene, D gene, CDR3 protein, CDR3 DNA. A D gene is named only where the DNA matches it firmly. Only part of the rows carry a size: once, few, many, or a class if the clone is expanded.

>NA|TRBJ2-1|TRBV27|TRBD1
CASSSGQFISNEQFF
TGTGCCAGCAGTTCGGGACAGTTTATCTCCAATGAGCAGTTCTTC
>NA|TRBJ2-2|TRBV5-1|TRBD1
CASSHGQGALLGNTGELFF
TGCGCCAGCAGCCACGGACAGGGGGCGCTTTTAGGGAACACCGGGGAGCTGTTTTTT
>NA|TRBJ2-1|TRBV19|NA
CASSISGWADSYNEQFF
TGTGCCAGTAGTATTAGTGGTTGGGCGGACTCCTACAATGAGCAGTTCTTC
>NA|TRBJ2-7|TRBV2|TRBD2
CASSDAPGFAGGPKMREQYF
TGTGCCAGCAGTGATGCCCCAGGATTTGCGGGAGGGCCTAAGATGCGGGAGCAGTACTTC
>NA|TRBJ2-7|TRBV7-3|TRBD2
CASSLLTSGSYEQYF
TGTGCCAGCAGCTTATTGACTAGCGGGAGTTACGAGCAGTACTTC
>NA|TRBJ1-3|TRBV15|TRBD1
CATSNDRVSGNTIYF
TGTGCCACCAGCAACGACAGGGTCTCTGGAAACACCATATATTTT
>NA|TRBJ2-5|TRBV11-2|NA
CASSPPWGRIEETQYF
TGTGCCAGCAGCCCCCCTTGGGGAAGGATCGAGGAGACCCAGTACTTC
>NA|TRBJ1-3|TRBV18|NA
CASSPPWASGNTIYF
TGTGCCAGCTCACCACCGTGGGCCTCCGGAAACACCATATATTTT
>NA|TRBJ2-2|TRBV29-1|NA
CSVFRDPTGELFF
TGCAGCGTTTTCAGGGATCCGACCGGGGAGCTGTTTTTT
>NA|TRBJ2-5|TRBV7-9|NA
CASSLVQQETQYF
TGTGCCAGCAGCTTAGTCCAGCAAGAGACCCAGTACTTC
>NA|TRBJ1-3|TRBV11-2|NA
CASSLALRPARGNTIYF
TGTGCCAGCAGCTTAGCATTGAGACCCGCACGCGGAAACACCATATATTTT
>NA|TRBJ2-1|TRBV15|NA
CATSTRTAGEQFF
TGTGCCACCAGCACCCGGACAGCCGGTGAGCAGTTCTTC
>NA|TRBJ2-7|TRBV19|TRBD2
CASSIRRLAGVPSREQYF
TGTGCCAGTAGTATCAGGAGACTAGCGGGAGTTCCGTCCCGCGAGCAGTACTTC
>NA|TRBJ2-1|TRBV10-3|NA
CAISDEGFYNEQFF
TGTGCCATCAGTGATGAAGGTTTCTACAATGAGCAGTTCTTC
>few|TRBJ1-2|TRBV28|NA
CASRVTGRISEGYTF
TGTGCCAGCAGGGTAACTGGACGCATCTCGGAGGGCTACACCTTC
>NA|TRBJ2-6|TRBV30|NA
CAWSSSGANVLTF
TGTGCCTGGAGTTCTTCTGGGGCCAACGTCCTGACTTTC
>NA|TRBJ2-1|TRBV27|NA
CASSPNPSSYNEQFF
TGTGCCAGCAGTCCCAACCCGAGCTCCTACAATGAGCAGTTCTTC
>NA|TRBJ2-1|TRBV11-2|NA
CASSLDPFNEQFF
TGTGCCAGCAGCTTAGATCCTTTTAATGAGCAGTTCTTC
>NA|TRBJ2-1|TRBV18|NA
CASSPTGTHSNEQFF
TGTGCCAGCTCACCCACGGGGACCCATTCGAATGAGCAGTTCTTC
>NA|TRBJ2-7|TRBV5-1|TRBD1
CASSTGPRGRNEQYF
TGCGCCAGCTCCACGGGTCCCAGGGGGCGAAACGAGCAGTACTTC
>NA|TRBJ1-1|TRBV5-1|NA
CASSPTGRGTEAFF
TGCGCCAGCAGCCCCACGGGGCGGGGGACTGAAGCTTTCTTT
>NA|TRBJ2-4|TRBV2|NA
CASSLRANIQYF
TGTGCCAGCAGTCTCAGGGCGAACATTCAGTACTTC
>few|TRBJ2-1|TRBV5-1|TRBD2
CASHLSSGGYNEQFF
TGCGCCAGCCACCTTTCCAGCGGGGGTTACAATGAGCAGTTCTTC
>NA|TRBJ2-2|TRBV5-1|NA
CASSLGPYPVSGELFF
TGCGCCAGCAGCTTGGGGCCCTATCCGGTATCCGGGGAGCTGTTTTTT
>once|TRBJ2-5|TRBV7-9|NA
CASSETGNRVVETQYF
TGTGCCAGCAGCGAAACAGGGAACAGGGTCGTTGAGACCCAGTACTTC
>NA|TRBJ2-7|TRBV5-1|TRBD1
CASSLAWGQGASYEQYF
TGCGCCAGCAGCTTGGCCTGGGGACAGGGGGCCTCCTACGAGCAGTACTTC
>NA|TRBJ2-1|TRBV10-1|TRBD1
CASSRDRVNNEQFF
TGCGCCAGCAGTCGGGACAGGGTAAACAATGAGCAGTTCTTC
>NA|TRBJ1-1|TRBV5-5|NA
CASSLTPDTEAFF
TGTGCCAGCAGTCTCACTCCGGACACTGAAGCTTTCTTT